One and the same sample provided the 2 T cell receptor beta chains below, sequenced in a study of shared clonotypes between healthy human individuals. Method: immunoSEQ multiplex PCR; TCRdb's copy keeps in-frame clones and lacks some. The profile shows about 710,000 clones, roughly 72% of them singletons. The sequenced material came from memory CD4+ T cells sorted from blood. Subset of the sample: CD45RA-negative fraction. The receptors originated from a woman aged 30 to 39 in good health.

The chain has TRBV19 and TRBJ1-1, with D unresolved. Germline values: CDR1 LNHDA, CDR2 SQIVND (reference sequence). V dropped 11 bases and J dropped 0 bases, with 16 bases sitting between them. The CDR3 totals 14 residues. The CDR3 nucleotides read TGTGCCGGTACTGGCAGAGGATTGAACACTGAAGCTTTCTTT. Amino acid sequence: CAGTGRGLNTEAFF.

The chain has TRBV4-2 and TRBJ2-5; D possibly corresponds to TRBD1 (5 bases). Trimming cost V 0 bases and J 3 bases, with 14 bases left between them. CDR1 is LGHNA, CDR2 YNFKEQ, per germline. This CDR3 is 16 amino acids long. CDR3 in DNA: TGTGCCAGCAGCCAAGACATGGGGCTTTCTAAAGAGACCCAGTACTTC. Residues: CASSQDMGLSKETQYF.